Following are 11 T cell receptor beta chains from one sample sequenced in a study of metastatic and nonmetastatic thyroid tumors. None of the patients had undergone any treatment ahead of thyroid surgery. MiXCR re-clonotyped the PCR reads for TCRdb. The sample has roughly 72,000 clones, more than 15% seen once. The specimen was blood. The source of these receptors is a female donor with papillary thyroid cancer or a benign thyroid nodule (not recorded which). Some clones in this sample may be carry-over from other donors' samples.

The table lists this clone with many counts. The CDR3 sequence is CASSTGTGVNTGELFF. CDR3 DNA sequence: TGTGCCAGCAGTACAGGGACAGGAGTAAACACCGGGGAGCTGTTTTTT. The chain carries TRBV12-3 or TRBV12-4 and TRBJ2-2; 8 nucleotides line up with TRBD1. V lost 5 bases and J lost 2; bases outside the gene matches: 7. The CDR3 totals 16 residues.

The V call is TRBV6-1, the J call TRBJ2-7; 7 bases agree with TRBD1. The CDR3 runs to 15 residues. After removal of 7 bases from V and 1 base from J, the junction contained 10 bases not matched to a gene. The V gene's germline CDR1 is MNHNS and CDR2 SASEGT. CDR3 amino acids: CASNSRTGPSYEQYF. The CDR3 region has the DNA TGTGCCAGCAACTCCCGGACAGGCCCTTCCTACGAGCAGTACTTC.

Remarks on this clone: A much larger clone differs from this one at a single base, so this may be a read error. The chain joins TRBV7-6 to TRBJ1-5; D gene uncertain. CDR3 size: 13 residues. From germline, CDR1 is SGHVS and CDR2 FNYEAQ. The V end was cut by 5 bases, the J end by 0 bases, with 5 bases between. The chain's CDR3 is CASSRYSNQPQHF. CDR3 coding DNA: TGTGCCAGCAGCCGATATAGCAATCAGCCCCAGCATTTT.

This clone was found many times. The J gene is TRBJ2-1, the V gene TRBV7-9, with 8 positions matching TRBD1. The germline CDR1 and CDR2 sequences are SEHNR and FQNEAQ (reference sequence). The CDR3 extends over 14 amino acids. V was clipped by 5 bases and J by 5 bases; unmatched bases: 5. The CDR3 bases are TGTGCCAGCAGCCCCGGACAGGGCGACAATGAGCAGTTCTTC. Protein: CASSPGQGDNEQFF.

This clone was seen only a few times. A much larger clone differs from this one at a single base, so this may be a read error. DNA of the CDR3: TGCAGTGGCCGGGGGGGACATGGCTACACCTTC. It translates to CSGRGGHGYTF. The gene calls are TRBV20-1 and TRBJ1-2, with D tentatively TRBD1 (5 bases). Trimming shortened V by 7 bases and J by 6 bases, and 12 bases separated the two germline ends. CDR1 and CDR2 from the germline V gene are DFQATT and SNEGSKA (reference sequence). CDR3 length: 11 residues.

This clone was counted many times. V and J are TRBV2 and TRBJ2-1; 10 bases map to TRBD2. With V trimmed by 0 bases and J by 5 bases, 13 bases remained unmatched. This CDR3 is 19 amino acids long. Germline V lookup: CDR1 SNHLY, CDR2 FYNNEI. The CDR3 reads CASSEALASGSRYHNEQFF. The DNA of the CDR3 is TGTGCCAGCAGTGAAGCGCTGGCTAGCGGGAGTAGATACCACAATGAGCAGTTCTTC.

This clone was picked up many times. The chain employs TRBV19 and TRBJ1-2; 7 bases align to TRBD1. The CDR3 spans 14 residues. Looked up from germline, CDR1 is LNHDA and CDR2 is SQIVND (reference sequence). V shed 6 bases and J 0 bases; nucleotides not matched to a gene: 4. As DNA, the CDR3 is TGTGCCAGTAGAGAGGGACAGACTAACTATGGCTACACCTTC. Residues: CASREGQTNYGYTF.

The table lists this clone with many counts. The chain recombines TRBV2 with TRBJ2-2, with 10 nucleotides matching TRBD1. The J segment lost 4 bases and the V segment lost 7 bases, leaving 6 bases of the junction unmatched. The CDR3 is 15 residues long. Germline V gives CDR1 SNHLY, CDR2 FYNNEI. CDR3 amino acids: CASTGDRGGTGELFF. CDR3 coding DNA: TGTGCCAGCACCGGGGACAGGGGAGGCACCGGGGAGCTGTTTTTT.

This clone has only a few counts. The sample carries other DNA sequences with the same CDR3. The chain has TRBV29-1 and TRBJ2-2, with D maybe TRBD2 (6 bases). Trimming removed 0 bases from V and 8 bases from J, with 25 bases in between. The CDR3 covers 18 residues. Germline V CDR1 and CDR2: SQVTM, ANQGSEA. CDR3 residues: CSVEDRSAGNKILGELFF. In DNA form, the CDR3 reads TGCAGCGTTGAAGATCGGAGCGCGGGGAACAAAATTTTAGGGGAGCTGTTTTTT.

This clone was counted between two and nine times. The chain joins TRBV12-3 or TRBV12-4 to TRBJ1-3, with TRBD1 matching 10 bases. This CDR3 has 16 residues. V trimming: 5 bases; J trimming: 0 bases; junction bases outside the gene matches: 4. The CDR3 spells CASSRDRGSSGNTIYF. The CDR3 coding sequence is TGTGCCAGCAGTCGGGACAGGGGTAGCTCTGGAAACACCATATATTTT.

This clone occurred a few times. The rearrangement uses TRBV6-5 and TRBJ2-2, with D perhaps matching TRBD1 (6 bases). CDR3 length: 16 residues. Germline-derived CDR1 and CDR2 are MNHEY and SVGAGI. V was cut by 2 bases and J by 4 bases, with 14 bases left in between. The CDR3 loop reads CASSYGGGCGTGELFF. The DNA for the CDR3 is TGTGCCAGCAGTTACGGGGGCGGGTGTGGCACCGGGGAGCTGTTTTTT.